This T cell receptor beta chain was sequenced during a study of T cell clones after liver transplantation. Study as a whole: Graft-donor-reactive sequences were compared with third-party-reactive TCRbeta sequences from pre-transplant mixed lymphocyte reactions.

Measured with immunoSEQ multiplex PCR; TCRdb has only the in-frame clones, and not every one. Among about 53,000 clones listed, 70% to 85% were seen once. Germline V gene sequence: CDR1 KGHSH, CDR2 LQKENI. This CDR3 spans 16 amino acids. V gave up 3 bases and J gave up 0 bases; unmatched junction bases: 3. The rearrangement links TRBV18 to TRBJ2-2; TRBD2 agrees at 8 bases. Source: CD4+ T cells from blood, taken before liver transplant. This clonotype was obtained from a human donor who received a liver transplant. For the CDR3, the DNA is TGTGCCAGCTCACCCTTCGGGGGGGCGAACACCGGGGAGCTGTTTTTT. It is translated as CASSPFGGANTGELFF.